The clone carrying this T cell receptor beta chain showed up many times. The entry originates in a study of early T cells in non-severe SARS-CoV-2 infection. At the level of the study: Chains were not paired, and sequencing was done on bulk RNA from unsorted whole blood.

TCRdb reprocessed the 5' RACE reads via MiXCR and lists one record per CDR3 protein. The repertoire consists of 25,000 to 35,000 distinct CDR3 sequences, with around 3% occurring once and the leading ten covering 0.6% to 0.75%. V shed 6 bases and J shed 4 bases, with 10 bases lying between them. The CDR3 runs to 14 residues. Per germline, CDR1 MNHEY and CDR2 SMNVEV (reference sequence). The sample taken for sequencing was whole blood. The receptor's source is an adult who was a healthcare worker with PCR-confirmed SARS-CoV-2 infection or an uninfected control (not recorded which). J is TRBJ2-6 and V is TRBV27; D remains unclear. CDR3 sequence reads: CASSPFVGANVLTF. The CDR3 DNA follows: TGTGCCAGCAGCCCTTTCGTAGGGGCCAACGTCCTGACTTTC.